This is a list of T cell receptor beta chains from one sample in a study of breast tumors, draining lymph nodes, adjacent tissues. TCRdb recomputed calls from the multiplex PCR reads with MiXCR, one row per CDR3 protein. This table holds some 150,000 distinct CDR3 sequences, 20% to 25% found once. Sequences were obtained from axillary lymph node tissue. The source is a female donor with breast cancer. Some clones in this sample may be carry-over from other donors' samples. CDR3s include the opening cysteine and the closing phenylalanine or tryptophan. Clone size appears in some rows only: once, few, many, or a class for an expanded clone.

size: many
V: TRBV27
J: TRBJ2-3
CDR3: CASSPTSDTQYF

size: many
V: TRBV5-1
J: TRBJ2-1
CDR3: CASSPLAGIYNEQFF

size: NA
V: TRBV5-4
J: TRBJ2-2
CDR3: CASSLEHSGSTGELFF

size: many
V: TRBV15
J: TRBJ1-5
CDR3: CATSRAGSNQPQHF

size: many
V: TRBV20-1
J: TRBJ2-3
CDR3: CSARGGGTITDTQYF

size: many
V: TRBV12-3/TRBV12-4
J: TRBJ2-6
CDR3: CASSSLGTGGSGANVLTF

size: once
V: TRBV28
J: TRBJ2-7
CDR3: CASLGGRIHEQHF

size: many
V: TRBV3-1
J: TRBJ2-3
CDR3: CASRAASTDTQYF

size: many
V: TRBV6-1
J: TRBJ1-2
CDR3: CASSDRLGGSTGGYTF

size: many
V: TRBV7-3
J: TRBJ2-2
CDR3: CASSLGLASGELFF

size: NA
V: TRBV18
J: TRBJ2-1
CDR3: CASSPGAGWAEQFF

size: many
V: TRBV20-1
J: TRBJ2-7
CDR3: CSARDHPGQGSPRVPEQYF

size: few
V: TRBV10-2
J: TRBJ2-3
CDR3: CASSGGPDTQYF

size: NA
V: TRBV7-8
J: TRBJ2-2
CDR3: CASSSGIYTGELFF

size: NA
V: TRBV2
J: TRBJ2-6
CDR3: CAGSQGAGGANVLTF

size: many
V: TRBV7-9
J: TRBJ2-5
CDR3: CASSLGLAGQETQYF

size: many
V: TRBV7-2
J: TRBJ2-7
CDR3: CASSLVAGLAAYEQYF

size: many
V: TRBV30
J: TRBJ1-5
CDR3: CAWSASVGNQPQHF

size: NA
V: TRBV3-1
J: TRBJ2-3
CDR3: CASSQTSGGGTDTQYF

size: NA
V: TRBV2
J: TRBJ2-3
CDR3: CASGTGALPMQYF

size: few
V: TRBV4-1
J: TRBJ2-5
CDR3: CASSYHLKPYQETQYF

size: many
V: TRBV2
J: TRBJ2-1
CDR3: CASSQTANEQFF

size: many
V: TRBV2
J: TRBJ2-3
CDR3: CASSAGPTDTQYF

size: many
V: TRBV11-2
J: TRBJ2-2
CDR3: CASSFNRASTGELFF

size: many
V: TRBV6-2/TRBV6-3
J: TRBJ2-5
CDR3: CASSYSLGQDYQETQYF

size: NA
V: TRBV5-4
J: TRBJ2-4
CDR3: CASSPDGRGVIQYF

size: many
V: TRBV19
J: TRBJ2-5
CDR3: CASSMEETQYF

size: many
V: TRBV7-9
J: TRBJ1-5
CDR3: CASSSSSGAGSNQPQHF

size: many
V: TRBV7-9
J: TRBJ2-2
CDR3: CASSLGPGLTGELFF

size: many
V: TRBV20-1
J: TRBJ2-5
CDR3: CSASSLAENQETQYF